The sequence of this TCR beta chain was determined in a study of blood T cells in healthy people across ages (dated by TCRdb to the mid-2010s). With regard to the full study: In model experiments, template switching captured about one uniquely barcoded TCR beta cDNA molecule for every two T cells. The study measured age-related changes in TCR beta repertoire diversity using deep sequencing normalized with unique cDNA molecular identifiers. Donors were grouped into four age groups: young (average roughly 17 years), middle-aged (roughly 37), aged (approximately 67) and long-lived (around 82). Donors of different ages were randomly distributed across sequencing lanes to avoid experimental bias. For two donors (one aged 18 to 29 and one aged 80 or older), the study analyzed two additional independent replicas of 1 million unique cDNA reads from the same blood draw. Findings and caveats that apply to the study as a whole: Total diversity estimates from one million sequenced T cells were considered lower bounds and underestimates. As age increased, observed TCR beta diversity per million T cells dropped in a roughly linear way, and a significant reduction was already evident by age 40. Bulk unsorted PBMC profiling prevented conclusive comparison of naive and antigen-experienced compartments. The CMV infection status of donors was not known, potentially confounding age-related changes in expanded clonotypes. There was a strong correlation between observed TCR beta diversity and the percentage of naive T cells measured by flow cytometry. Compared with the aged group, the long-lived group had more naive CD4+ T cells, fewer expanded clones and increased TCR diversity, a pattern suggesting age selection.

Donors were 40 or so systemically healthy Caucasian individuals from Russia aged roughly 6 to 95 years. About 10 milliliters of peripheral blood were collected from each donor into EDTA-treated Vacutainer tubes. PBMCs were isolated by Ficoll-Paque density-gradient centrifugation, with at least 6 million obtained per sample. Trizol reagent was used to extract total RNA from the PBMCs, yielding at least 5.5 micrograms per sample. For every donor, an aliquot of PBMCs went through flow cytometry to measure the percentages of naive CD45RAhigh/CD27high T cells. Taken from the germline V gene (reference sequence), the CDR1 and CDR2 loops are MNHNY and SVGAGI. V was cut back by 7 bases and J by 2 bases, leaving a gap of 10 bases between them. CDR3 length: 13 amino acids, cysteine to phenylalanine. Of the read, only the CDR3 DNA is kept; its 39 bases are in frame from base 1. Only one count was recorded for this clonotype. Its antigen remains unidentified. One base away there is no much larger clone; base qualities are not given.

Libraries were constructed by 5' RACE. TCRdb names Illumina HiSeq 2500 as the instrument used. A second PCR of about 7 to 12 cycles was performed with a sample-barcoded 5' primer and a J-beta primer mix. Each TCR beta cDNA molecule received a unique molecular identifier from a template-switch 5' adaptor carrying 12 random nucleotides. At least 3 million CDR3-containing paired-end reads were obtained from each sample. The Mint cDNA synthesis kit, primed by a TRBC-specific oligonucleotide, was used to synthesize first-strand cDNA from all RNA. Following uracil-DNA glycosylase treatment, all cDNA underwent a first 18-cycle PCR with the universal primers M1SS and BC2_uni_R. In the paper's pipeline: Normalization of each sample was performed by random selection of 1 million high-quality reads, each carrying a distinct molecular identifier. Instead of being binned into consensus sequences, reads that shared molecular identifiers were thrown out. MiTCR, set to a Q25 quality threshold and the strictest error-elimination algorithm, was used for CDR3 identification, clonotype clustering and error correction. A nonparametric unseen species model with Euler transformation was used to estimate lower-bound total TCR beta diversity. The public reads were run again by TCRdb, first through fastp at Q25 and then through MiXCR, and only productive beta chains were kept. Entries that share a CDR3 protein sequence are merged under the most common genes and DNA. TCRdb assigned the V and J calls; the authors' analysis was not used. This sample holds over a million distinct CDR3 sequences; approximately 40% were observed only once. 7.9% of the sample lies in the top ten.

In this chain, TRBV6-6 is recombined with TRBJ2-3, with TRBD2 tentatively as D gene (5 bases match). This receptor was obtained from a woman younger than 35 in good health. Sequencing was performed on blood. The bases read TGTGCCAGCACCCTAGCCCCCACAGATACGCAGTATTTT. Translated, it gives CASTLAPTDTQYF.